The 16 T cell receptor beta chains listed next were all sequenced from one sample in a study of cytomegalovirus exposure and HLA in healthy donors. Profiling relied on immunoSEQ multiplex PCR, and the TCRdb table lists in-frame clones only, not all of them. The sample yields 50,000 to 65,000 clones, approximately 89% seen once. The sample taken for sequencing was PBMCs. These TCRs come from a woman aged 18-29 years in good health and CMV-seropositive.

The gene calls are TRBV28 and TRBJ2-5; D unresolved. From germline, CDR1 is MDHEN and CDR2 SYDVKM. This CDR3 contains 14 residues. V dropped 1 base and J dropped 3 bases, with 9 bases sitting between them. Written as DNA, the CDR3 is TGTGCCAGCAGTTTATATAACAGAGAAGAGACCCAGTACTTC. Encoded protein: CASSLYNREETQYF.

The chain couples TRBV5-1 to TRBJ2-2; TRBD1 aligns across 8 bases. CDR3 length: 15 amino acids. CDR1 is SGHRS, CDR2 YFSETQ, per germline. The ends lost 6 bases at V and 3 bases at J; junction bases unmatched: 7. The CDR3 region has the DNA TGCGCCAGCACCAACAGGGGGGCGGACACCGGGGAGCTGTTTTTT. It translates to CASTNRGADTGELFF. Together with reference TRBV5-1 and TRBJ2-2, the CDR3 gives the full variable domain: KAGVTQTPRYLIKTRGQQVTLSCSPISGHRSVSWYQQTPGQGLQFLFEYFSETQRNKGNFPGRFSGRQFSNSRSEMNVSTLELGDSALYLCASTNRGADTGELFFGEGSRLTVL.

The chain uses TRBV28 and TRBJ1-5, with 7 bases fitting TRBD1. Trimming cost V 6 bases and J 4 bases; bases outside gene matches: 15. Germline loops: CDR1 MDHEN, CDR2 SYDVKM. The CDR3 has 17 residues. CDR3 region: CASSSTGLASRNQPQHF. The CDR3, as DNA: TGTGCCAGCAGCTCGACAGGGTTGGCATCACGTAATCAGCCCCAGCATTTT.

The V gene is TRBV10-3, the J gene TRBJ1-3; 7 nucleotides match TRBD1. Trimming removed 0 bases from V and 0 bases from J; junction bases left unmatched: 2. The germline gives CDR1 ENHRY, CDR2 SYGVKD. CDR3 length: 16 residues. The CDR3 sequence is CAISESWDSSGNTIYF. DNA for the CDR3: TGTGCCATCAGTGAGTCGTGGGACAGCTCTGGAAACACCATATATTTT.

This clone has a single count. V and J are TRBV25-1 and TRBJ1-2; D gene ambiguous. Germline CDR1 and CDR2: MGHDK and SYGVNS. Trimming cost V 4 bases and J 8 bases, with 20 bases left between them. The CDR3 contains 15 residues. CDR3 DNA sequence: TGTGCCAGCAGTGCCAGTGGCAACCTTTTATACGGCTACACCTTC. It codes for CASSASGNLLYGYTF.

The chain carries TRBV4-3 and TRBJ2-3, with 8 bases identical to TRBD1. The germline CDR1 and CDR2 sequences are LGHNA and YSLEER. The junction had 10 bases not matched to a gene; V was cut back by 2 bases and J by 0 bases. CDR3 size: 18 residues. The CDR3 sequence: CASSQRTGGLTSTDTQYF. The CDR3 coding sequence is TGCGCCAGCAGCCAACGAACAGGGGGGTTAACTAGCACAGATACGCAGTATTTT.

The chain joins TRBV19 to TRBJ1-1; possibly TRBD1 for D (5 bases). V was shortened by 3 bases and J by 3 bases, with 14 bases between the two germline ends. Germline V gives CDR1 LNHDA, CDR2 SQIVND (reference sequence). This CDR3 is 15 amino acids long. The CDR3 protein is CASSIRAGSDTEAFF. The DNA of the CDR3 is TGTGCCAGTAGTATCAGGGCAGGATCTGACACTGAAGCTTTCTTT.

The genes are TRBV5-1 and TRBJ2-2; 8 bases fit TRBD1. With V trimmed by 6 bases and J by 0 bases, 4 bases remained unmatched. Germline V gene data show CDR1 as SGHRS and CDR2 as YFSETQ. CDR3 length equals 15 residues. CDR3 DNA sequence: TGCGCCAGCAAAGGGACAGGCGCGAACACCGGGGAGCTGTTTTTT. Protein: CASKGTGANTGELFF.

This chain joins TRBV6-1 and TRBJ1-3, with D maybe TRBD1 (6 bases). The ends were cut back, 4 bases at V and 1 base at J, with 11 bases in the middle. Germline V gene sequence: CDR1 MNHNS, CDR2 SASEGT. The CDR3 extends over 15 amino acids. This chain's CDR3 is CASSAATGSGNTIYF. The CDR3 DNA reads as TGTGCCAGCAGTGCAGCTACAGGGTCTGGAAACACCATATATTTT.

V and J are TRBV28 and TRBJ2-7, with D perhaps TRBD1 (6 bases). Trimming took off 7 bases at V and 2 bases at J, with 9 bases between the two ends. The CDR3 is made up of 12 amino acids. Per germline, CDR1 MDHEN and CDR2 SYDVKM. The CDR3 DNA follows: TGTGCCAGCACCGGACAGACCTACGAGCAGTACTTC. This codes for CASTGQTYEQYF.

The chain joins TRBV5-1 to TRBJ2-5; TRBD1 agrees at 8 bases. The CDR3 consists of 15 residues. The germline CDR1 and CDR2 sequences are SGHRS and YFSETQ. V gave up 2 bases and J gave up 4 bases; unmatched junction bases: 7. This CDR3 reads CASSFGGTGGETQYF. CDR3 sequence (DNA): TGCGCCAGCAGCTTTGGGGGTACAGGGGGAGAGACCCAGTACTTC. Together with reference TRBV5-1 and TRBJ2-5, the CDR3 gives the full variable domain: KAGVTQTPRYLIKTRGQQVTLSCSPISGHRSVSWYQQTPGQGLQFLFEYFSETQRNKGNFPGRFSGRQFSNSRSEMNVSTLELGDSALYLCASSFGGTGGETQYFGPGTRLLVL.

The table lists this clone with a few counts. The chain is built from TRBV29-1 and TRBJ1-5; D may be TRBD1 (6 bases). CDR3 length: 14 residues. Germline V lookup: CDR1 SQVTM, CDR2 ANQGSEA. V gave up 3 bases and J gave up 2 bases, with 11 bases separating them. Written as DNA, the CDR3 is TGCAGCGTTGAGACAGGAAACGGCAATCAGCCCCAGCATTTT. The encoded protein is CSVETGNGNQPQHF.

V and J are TRBV27 and TRBJ1-1; 8 nucleotides line up with TRBD1. The CDR3 is 16 residues long. Germline values: CDR1 MNHEY, CDR2 SMNVEV (reference sequence). V lost 4 bases and J lost 4; bases outside the gene matches: 11. The CDR3 nucleotides are TGTGCCAGCAGTTGGGACAGGCCGGGGGTTGGCACTGAAGCTTTCTTT. Residues: CASSWDRPGVGTEAFF.

The chain joins TRBV29-1 to TRBJ2-5; possibly TRBD1 for D (6 bases). There are 14 residues in the CDR3. Trimming pared 4 bases from V and 1 base from J, leaving 13 bases between. From germline, CDR1 is SQVTM and CDR2 ANQGSEA. CDR3 residues: CSVAGQKLQETQYF. The CDR3 DNA follows: TGCAGCGTTGCTGGACAGAAACTCCAAGAGACCCAGTACTTC. Based on the CDR3 plus reference TRBV29-1 and TRBJ2-5, the full variable domain is SAVISQKPSRDICQRGTSLTIQCQVDSQVTMMFWYRQQPGQSLTLIATANQGSEATYESGFVIDKFPISRPNLTFSTLTVSNMSPEDSSIYLCSVAGQKLQETQYFGPGTRLLVL.

This chain joins TRBV2 and TRBJ2-7, with 7 bases aligning to TRBD1. J gave up 4 bases and V 4 bases, and 7 bases lay outside the gene matches. The CDR3 extends over 14 amino acids. Germline CDR1 reads SNHLY; CDR2 reads FYNNEI. CDR3 protein: CASSAPGTDYEQYF. CDR3 DNA: TGTGCCAGCAGTGCCCCCGGGACAGATTACGAGCAGTACTTC.

The chain joins TRBV14 to TRBJ1-4, with D unclear. The germline gives CDR1 SGHDN, CDR2 FVKESK. Trimming took 1 base from V and 5 from J, leaving 11 bases between them. The CDR3 has 15 residues. In DNA, the CDR3 is TGTGCCAGCAGCCAAGGTACAGCCTACAATGAAAAACTGTTTTTT. It specifies CASSQGTAYNEKLFF.